Listed here is a single T cell receptor (beta chain). Its antigen is not known. The germline gene is not matched at one end of the junction; a read error may be the cause. The entry originates in a study of tumor and adjacent non-tumor tissue in lung cancer. Regarding the study as a whole: In normal lung, the top 100 clones were significantly more dominant than in tumor.

A modified ARM-PCR protocol with three rounds of nested PCR amplified TCRbeta. TCRdb used MiXCR to reprocess the multiplex PCR reads, holding one entry per CDR3 protein. The sample shows fewer than 120,000 distinct CDR3 sequences, 84% of them seen only once. No cell sorting was done before RNA was extracted from the tissue. Germline CDR1 LGHNA, CDR2 YNFKEQ. The CDR3 is 18 amino acids. This chain links TRBV4-2 with TRBJ2-7; tentatively, D is TRBD1 or TRBD2 (5 bases each). Material for sequencing was lung tumor tissue. The TCR originated in a man between 65 and 85 years old with non-small cell lung cancer. DNA of the CDR3: TGTACCAGCGGCCAAGAATCTCCCCGGACATGGGGCTTGTACGAGCAGTACTTC. Protein: CTSGQESPRTWGLYEQYF.